These 21 T cell receptor beta chains came from one sample sequenced in a study of shared clonotypes between healthy human individuals. Libraries were prepared by immunoSEQ multiplex PCR; TCRdb keeps only in-frame clonotypes and omits some of them. Of around 2,000,000 clones listed, about 95% are singletons. Source material: naive CD4+ T cells sorted from blood. Noted subset: CD45RA+ positively selected. The receptors shown here come from a man between 18 and 29 years old in good health.

This rearrangement joins TRBV12-5 to TRBJ1-3, with no clear D. Germline lookup yields CDR1 LGHNT and CDR2 FRNRAP. The V end was cut by 5 bases, the J end by 0 bases, with 14 bases between. This CDR3 spans 16 amino acids. CDR3 in DNA: TGTGCTAGTGGTCGACTATACAAGGACTCTGGAAACACCATATATTTT. It yields the protein CASGRLYKDSGNTIYF. Full variable domain (outside the CDR3, taken from reference TRBV12-5 and TRBJ1-3): DARVTQTPRHKVTEMGQEVTMRCQPILGHNTVFWYRQTMMQGLELLAYFRNRAPLDDSGMPKDRFSAEMPDATLATLKIQPSEPRDSAVYFCASGRLYKDSGNTIYFGEGSWLTVV.

The rearrangement joins TRBV19 to TRBJ2-6; unclear D gene. V lost 7 bases, J lost 3 bases, and 4 bases lay in between. This CDR3 comprises 12 residues. Per the germline V gene, CDR1 is LNHDA and CDR2 is SQIVND (reference sequence). CDR3 loop: CASTGGANVLTF. In DNA, the CDR3 is TGTGCCAGTACTGGTGGGGCCAACGTCCTGACTTTC. The full variable domain, its missing parts supplied by reference TRBV19 and TRBJ2-6, is DGGITQSPKYLFRKEGQNVTLSCEQNLNHDAMYWYRQDPGQGLRLIYYSQIVNDFQKGDIAEGYSVSREKKESFPLTVTSAQKNPTAFYLCASTGGANVLTFGAGSRLTVL.

This chain joins TRBV5-1 and TRBJ2-1; the match to TRBD2 covers 13 bases. There are 17 residues in the CDR3. The junction had 7 bases not matched to a gene; V was cut back by 0 bases and J by 7 bases. CDR1 SGHRS and CDR2 YFSETQ come from the germline V gene. CDR3 region: CASSLGLAGGFKNEQFF. Written as DNA, the CDR3 is TGCGCCAGCAGCTTGGGACTAGCGGGAGGATTTAAGAATGAGCAGTTCTTC.

This chain uses TRBV18 with TRBJ1-1, with 8 bases that match TRBD1. This CDR3 comprises 13 residues. Germline-derived CDR1 and CDR2 are KGHSH and LQKENI. The ends lost 4 bases at V and 9 bases at J; junction bases unmatched: 7. The CDR3 loop is CASSLDRGRQAFF. The CDR3 nucleotides read TGTGCCAGCTCACTTGACAGGGGTCGGCAAGCTTTCTTT.

V is TRBV7-2 and J is TRBJ1-6, with unresolved D. Looked up from germline, CDR1 is SGHTA and CDR2 is FQGNSA. The length of the CDR3 is 17 residues. V was shortened by 1 base and J by 0 bases, with 10 bases between the two germline ends. CDR3: CASSLVPQSSYNSPLHF. The CDR3 bases are TGTGCCAGCAGCTTAGTTCCCCAGAGCTCCTATAATTCACCCCTCCACTTT.

The DNA for the CDR3 is TGTGCCAGCGTTGGGCGGGGTCGGTACGAGCAGTACTTC. Translated: CASVGRGRYEQYF. This chain links TRBV2 with TRBJ2-7, with D perhaps TRBD2 (6 bases). This CDR3 is built from 13 residues. Germline-derived CDR1 and CDR2 are SNHLY and FYNNEI. V lost 8 bases, J lost 4 bases, and 15 bases lay in between.

The chain couples TRBV6-1 to TRBJ1-2; 7 nucleotides agree with TRBD1. Germline values: CDR1 MNHNS, CDR2 SASEGT. This CDR3 contains 15 residues. The V segment lost 7 bases and the J segment 1 base; nucleotides outside the gene matches: 9. The DNA for the CDR3 is TGTGCCAGCACCTTGGGACAGCTAAGTAACTATGGCTACACCTTC. Protein sequence: CASTLGQLSNYGYTF.

As regards this clone: Distinct nucleotide sequences in the sample also encode this CDR3. The chain joins TRBV5-1 to TRBJ2-7, with 12 bases lining up with TRBD2. The CDR3 extends over 15 amino acids. Germline CDR1 reads SGHRS; CDR2 reads YFSETQ. The V gene end was trimmed by 3 bases and the J gene end by 3 bases; junction bases not matched to a gene: 4. The CDR3 nucleotides are TGCGCCAGCAGCTCAGGACTAGCGGGAAGCTACGAGCAGTACTTC. This encodes CASSSGLAGSYEQYF. Combining the CDR3 with reference TRBV5-1 and TRBJ2-7 gives the whole variable domain KAGVTQTPRYLIKTRGQQVTLSCSPISGHRSVSWYQQTPGQGLQFLFEYFSETQRNKGNFPGRFSGRQFSNSRSEMNVSTLELGDSALYLCASSSGLAGSYEQYFGPGTRLTVT.

A remark on this clone: One end of the junction fails to match germline, which may point to a read error. The chain recombines TRBV7-7 with TRBJ2-3; TRBD2 matches 12 bases. The CDR3 sequence is 15 residues long. Germline V CDR1 and CDR2: SSHAT, FNYEAQ (reference sequence). The CDR3 here is CASSLTSGRADTQYF. CDR3 nucleotide sequence: TGTGCTAGCAGCTTGACTAGCGGGAGAGCGGATACGCAGTATTTT. Using reference TRBV7-7 and TRBJ2-3 for the parts outside the CDR3, the full variable domain is GAGVSQSPRYKVTKRGQDVTLRCDPISSHATLYWYQQALGQGPEFLTYFNYEAQPDKSGLPSDRFSAERPEGSISTLTIQRTEQRDSAMYRCASSLTSGRADTQYFGPGTRLTVL.

The J gene is TRBJ1-6, the V gene TRBV18; D may be TRBD1 (5 bases). V shed 6 bases and J shed 7 bases, with 19 bases lying between them. CDR3 length equals 16 residues. Germline CDR1 is KGHSH and CDR2 is LQKENI. The CDR3 loop reads CASSPTPGTANSPLHF. DNA of the CDR3: TGTGCCAGCTCGCCTACGCCCGGGACTGCAAATTCACCCCTCCACTTT.

The rearrangement uses TRBV7-2 and TRBJ2-7; D gene uncertain. The CDR3 consists of 14 residues. CDR1 SGHTA and CDR2 FQGNSA come from the germline V gene. V lost 4 bases, J lost 4 bases, and 14 bases lay in between. In DNA form, the CDR3 reads TGTGCCAGCAGCTCCAGGCAGTCTTCTTACGAGCAGTACTTC. Translation gives CASSSRQSSYEQYF.

This clone was seen once. The chain uses TRBV18 and TRBJ2-2; TRBD1 aligns across 9 bases. This CDR3 spans 16 amino acids. V dropped 2 bases and J dropped 6; count of bases not matched to a gene: 7. CDR1 is KGHSH, CDR2 LQKENI, per germline. CDR3 amino acids: CASSPFGQGQSGELFF. CDR3 in DNA: TGTGCCAGCTCACCATTCGGACAGGGGCAGTCCGGGGAGCTGTTTTTT.

V usage is TRBV10-3 and J usage is TRBJ1-4, with D possibly TRBD1 on 6 matching bases. The CDR3 is 13 residues long. The germline V and J ends were trimmed by 3 bases and 8 bases, with 10 bases remaining between them. Germline CDR1 reads ENHRY; CDR2 reads SYGVKD. The CDR3 reads CAISDRGEEKLFF. CDR3 DNA sequence: TGTGCCATCAGTGACAGGGGAGAGGAAAAACTGTTTTTT.

This chain uses TRBV10-2 with TRBJ2-1; 8 bases fit TRBD2. This CDR3 region has 14 residues. Losses at the gene ends were 7 bases for V and 2 bases for J; bases not matched to a gene: 4. Germline CDR1 is WSHSY and CDR2 is SAAADI. The CDR3 nucleotides are TGCGCCAGCACTAGCGGGCAAACCTACAATGAGCAGTTCTTC. It is translated as CASTSGQTYNEQFF.

J is TRBJ2-3 and V is TRBV4-3, with D maybe TRBD1 (5 bases). This CDR3 contains 13 residues. V gave up 1 base and J gave up 4 bases, with 6 bases separating them. Germline V gene sequence: CDR1 LGHNA, CDR2 YSLEER. The CDR3 DNA sequence: TGCGCCAGCAGCCAAGCAGGGTCAGATACGCAGTATTTT. Its translation is CASSQAGSDTQYF.

This chain joins TRBV7-2 and TRBJ2-3, with 7 nucleotides matching TRBD1. CDR1 and CDR2 from the germline V gene are SGHTA and FQGNSA. The CDR3 totals 15 residues. The trim removed 5 bases at V and 3 bases at J, leaving 8 bases unmatched. The CDR3 nucleotides read TGTGCCAGCAGCCCATACAGGGGTAGGACAGATACGCAGTATTTT. Translated, it gives CASSPYRGRTDTQYF.

The CDR3 coding sequence is TGTGCCAGCAGCTTATATAATGGAAACACCATATATTTT. Amino acids: CASSLYNGNTIYF. V usage is TRBV5-8 and J usage is TRBJ1-3; no definite D call. Germline CDR1 SGHTS, CDR2 YDEGEE. The CDR3 runs 13 residues. The V end lost 2 bases, the J end lost 3 bases, and 6 bases lay between the germline ends.

CDR3 sequence (DNA): TGTGCCAGCAGGGACAGGGCTTCTCCCTACGAGCAGTACTTC. It translates to CASRDRASPYEQYF. The gene calls are TRBV6-1 and TRBJ2-5, with TRBD1 identical over 8 bases. The J call may be faulty, since TRBJ2-7 better matches the DNA end. The length of the CDR3 is 14 residues. Germline V gene sequence: CDR1 MNHNS, CDR2 SASEGT.

The CDR3 sequence: CASSLFGGQGILDTQYF. The CDR3 DNA follows: TGTGCCAGCAGCTTGTTTGGTGGACAGGGGATTTTAGATACGCAGTATTTT. The V and J genes are TRBV5-6 and TRBJ2-3; 9 nucleotides align to TRBD1. CDR3 length: 17 residues. The germline V gene has CDR1 SGHDT and CDR2 YYEEEE. The V segment lost 1 base and the J segment 5 bases; nucleotides outside the gene matches: 11.

Only one count was recorded for this clone. The chain carries TRBV5-4 and TRBJ2-2, with a weak D call TRBD2 (6 bases). This CDR3 contains 14 residues. Trimming cost V 4 bases and J 0 bases, with 7 bases left between them. CDR1 and CDR2 from the germline V gene are SGHNT and YYREEE (reference sequence). This CDR3 reads CASSRGTNTGELFF. The CDR3 bases are TGTGCCAGCAGCCGCGGGACGAACACCGGGGAGCTGTTTTTT.

The V call is TRBV6-5, the J call TRBJ2-3; D is perhaps TRBD1 or TRBD2 (5 bases each). V was pared by 5 bases and J by 4 bases, with 16 bases between. The CDR3 covers 15 residues. Germline lookup yields CDR1 MNHEY and CDR2 SVGAGI. The CDR3 protein is CASSPWDPAADTQYF. Here the CDR3 DNA reads TGTGCCAGCAGTCCCTGGGACCCCGCCGCAGATACGCAGTATTTT.